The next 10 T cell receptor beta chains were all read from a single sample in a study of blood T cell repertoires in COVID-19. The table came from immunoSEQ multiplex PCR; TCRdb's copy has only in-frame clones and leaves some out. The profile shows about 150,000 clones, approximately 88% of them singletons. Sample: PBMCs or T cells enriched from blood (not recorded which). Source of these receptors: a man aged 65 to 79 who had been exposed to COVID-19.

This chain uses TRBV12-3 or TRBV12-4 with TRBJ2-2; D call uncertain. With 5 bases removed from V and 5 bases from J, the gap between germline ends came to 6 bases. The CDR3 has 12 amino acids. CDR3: CASSPRTGELFF. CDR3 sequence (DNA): TGTGCCAGCAGTCCCAGAACCGGGGAGCTGTTTTTT.

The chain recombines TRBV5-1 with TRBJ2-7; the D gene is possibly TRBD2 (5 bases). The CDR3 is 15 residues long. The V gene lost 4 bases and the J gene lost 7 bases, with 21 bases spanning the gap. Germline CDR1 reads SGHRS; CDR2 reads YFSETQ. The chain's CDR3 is CASSRKDYLFGEQYF. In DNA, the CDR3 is TGCGCCAGCAGCCGAAAAGACTACCTGTTCGGTGAGCAGTACTTC.

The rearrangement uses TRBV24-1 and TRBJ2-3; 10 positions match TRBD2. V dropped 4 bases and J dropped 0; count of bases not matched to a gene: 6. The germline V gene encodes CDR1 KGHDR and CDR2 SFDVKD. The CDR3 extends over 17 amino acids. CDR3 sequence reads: CATSDPGLAVSTDTQYF. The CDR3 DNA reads TGTGCCACCAGTGACCCTGGACTAGCGGTTAGCACAGATACGCAGTATTTT.

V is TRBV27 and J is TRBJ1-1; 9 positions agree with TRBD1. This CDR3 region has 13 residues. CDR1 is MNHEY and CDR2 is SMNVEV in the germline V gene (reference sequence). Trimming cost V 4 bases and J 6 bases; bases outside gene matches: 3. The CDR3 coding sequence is TGTGCCAGCAGTTGGGGGACAGGGTCTGAAGCTTTCTTT. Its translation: CASSWGTGSEAFF.

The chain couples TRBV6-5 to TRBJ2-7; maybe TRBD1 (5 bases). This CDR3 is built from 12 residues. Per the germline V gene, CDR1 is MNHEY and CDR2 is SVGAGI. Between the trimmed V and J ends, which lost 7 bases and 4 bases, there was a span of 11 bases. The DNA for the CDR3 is TGTGCCAGCATCGATGGGGCTTACGAGCAGTACTTC. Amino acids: CASIDGAYEQYF.

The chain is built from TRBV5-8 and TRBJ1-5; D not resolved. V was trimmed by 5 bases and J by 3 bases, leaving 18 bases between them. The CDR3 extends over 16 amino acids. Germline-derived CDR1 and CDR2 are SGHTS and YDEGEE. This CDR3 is CASSSTGIEDNQPQHF. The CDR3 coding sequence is TGTGCCAGCAGTTCAACGGGGATAGAAGACAATCAGCCCCAGCATTTT.

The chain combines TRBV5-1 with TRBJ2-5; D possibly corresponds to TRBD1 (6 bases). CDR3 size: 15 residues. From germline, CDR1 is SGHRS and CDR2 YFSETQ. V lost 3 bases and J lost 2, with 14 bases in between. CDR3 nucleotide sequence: TGCGCCAGCAGCTCGTATTCCGGGACACAAGAGACCCAGTACTTC. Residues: CASSSYSGTQETQYF.

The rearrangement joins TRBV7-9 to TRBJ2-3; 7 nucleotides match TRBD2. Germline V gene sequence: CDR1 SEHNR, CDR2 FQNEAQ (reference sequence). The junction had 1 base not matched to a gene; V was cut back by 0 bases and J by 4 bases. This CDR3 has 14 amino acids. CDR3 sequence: CASSLAGGADTQYF. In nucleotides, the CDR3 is TGTGCCAGCAGCTTAGCGGGAGGGGCAGATACGCAGTATTTT.

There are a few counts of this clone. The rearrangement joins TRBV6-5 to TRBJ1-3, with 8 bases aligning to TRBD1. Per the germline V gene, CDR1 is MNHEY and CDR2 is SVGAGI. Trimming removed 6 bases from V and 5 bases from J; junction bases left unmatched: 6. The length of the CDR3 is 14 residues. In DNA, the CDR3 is TGTGCCAGCAGCAGCCAGGGGGCGAGAAACACCATATATTTT. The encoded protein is CASSSQGARNTIYF.

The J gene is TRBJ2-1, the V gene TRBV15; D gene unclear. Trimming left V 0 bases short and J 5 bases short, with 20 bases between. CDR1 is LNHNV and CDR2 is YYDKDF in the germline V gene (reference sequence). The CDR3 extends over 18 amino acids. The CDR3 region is CATSRDNRRPLKDNEQFF. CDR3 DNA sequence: TGTGCCACCAGCAGAGATAACCGGAGACCGCTGAAAGACAATGAGCAGTTCTTC.